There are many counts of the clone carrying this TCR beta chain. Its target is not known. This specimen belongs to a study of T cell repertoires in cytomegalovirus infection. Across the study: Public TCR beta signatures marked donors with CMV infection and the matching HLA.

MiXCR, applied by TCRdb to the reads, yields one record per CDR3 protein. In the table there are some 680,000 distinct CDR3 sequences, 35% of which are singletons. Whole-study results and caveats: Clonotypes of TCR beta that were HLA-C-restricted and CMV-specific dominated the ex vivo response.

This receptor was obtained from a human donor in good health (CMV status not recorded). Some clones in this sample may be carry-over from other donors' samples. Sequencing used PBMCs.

The CDR3: CASSPEYSSDEQFF. Written as DNA, the CDR3 is TGTGCCAGCAGCCCCGAATATTCGAGCGATGAGCAGTTCTTC. This chain connects TRBV7-2 to TRBJ2-1; no reliable D call. The CDR3 length is 14 residues. Germline lookup yields CDR1 SGHTA and CDR2 FQGNSA. Trimming removed 5 bases from V and 8 bases from J, with 16 bases in between.